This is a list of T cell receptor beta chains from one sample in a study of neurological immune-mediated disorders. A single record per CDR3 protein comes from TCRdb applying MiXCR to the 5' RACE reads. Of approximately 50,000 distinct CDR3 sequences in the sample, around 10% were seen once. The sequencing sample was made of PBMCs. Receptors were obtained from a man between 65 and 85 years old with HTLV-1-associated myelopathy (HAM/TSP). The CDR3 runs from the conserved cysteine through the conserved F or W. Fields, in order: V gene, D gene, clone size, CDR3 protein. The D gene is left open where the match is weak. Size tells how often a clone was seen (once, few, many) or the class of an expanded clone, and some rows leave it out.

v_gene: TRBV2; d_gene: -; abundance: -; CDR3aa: CASSDTYEKHF
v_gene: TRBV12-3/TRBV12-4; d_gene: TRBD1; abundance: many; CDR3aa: CASRGQGSGNTIYF
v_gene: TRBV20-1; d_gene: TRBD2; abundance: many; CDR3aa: CSAKQLAGFYEQYF
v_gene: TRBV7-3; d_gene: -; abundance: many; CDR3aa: CASSPQSPRDTQYF
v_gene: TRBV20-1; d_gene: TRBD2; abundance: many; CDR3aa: CSGVGTATSGSFWGTDTQYF
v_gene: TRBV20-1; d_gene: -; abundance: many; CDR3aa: CSARMAGPGYEQYF
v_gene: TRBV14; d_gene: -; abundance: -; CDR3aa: CASTRGGTRGYNEQFF
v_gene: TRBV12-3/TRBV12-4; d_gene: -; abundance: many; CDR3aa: CASRIGGPLTDTQYF
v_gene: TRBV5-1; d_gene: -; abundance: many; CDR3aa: CASGYTGPIGAFF
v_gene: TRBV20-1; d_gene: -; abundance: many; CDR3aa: CSARKGENIQYF
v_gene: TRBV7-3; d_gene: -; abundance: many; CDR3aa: CASSQAPGETQYF
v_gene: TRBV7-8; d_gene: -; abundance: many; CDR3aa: CASSLRGDLDSGYTF
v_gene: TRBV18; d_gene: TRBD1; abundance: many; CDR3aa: CASSGGGLYSNQPQHF
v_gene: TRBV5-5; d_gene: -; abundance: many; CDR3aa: CASGGTGDSYEQYF
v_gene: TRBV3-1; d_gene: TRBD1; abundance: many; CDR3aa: CASSQTGTGLNTEAFF
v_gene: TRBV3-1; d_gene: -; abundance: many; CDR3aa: CASSRDPRAGNEQFF
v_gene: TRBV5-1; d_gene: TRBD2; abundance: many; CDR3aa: CASSFTSGDWKAKNIQYF
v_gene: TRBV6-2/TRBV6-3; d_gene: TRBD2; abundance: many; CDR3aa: CASSYTSGRGGYNEQFF
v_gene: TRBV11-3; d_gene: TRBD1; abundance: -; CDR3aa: CASSLRQGSDTQYF
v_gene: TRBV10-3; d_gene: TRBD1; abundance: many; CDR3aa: CAISGTGDADTQYF
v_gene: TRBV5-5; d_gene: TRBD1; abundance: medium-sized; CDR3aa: CASSQDRASNQPQHF
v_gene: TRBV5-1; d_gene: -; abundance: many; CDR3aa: CASSLGLAQPQHF
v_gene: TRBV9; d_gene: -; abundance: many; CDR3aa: CASSVAPGQGGSPLHF
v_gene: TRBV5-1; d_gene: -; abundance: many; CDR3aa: CASSLDRRGNSPLHF
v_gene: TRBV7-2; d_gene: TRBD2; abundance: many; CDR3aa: CASSIDLAGASYEQYF
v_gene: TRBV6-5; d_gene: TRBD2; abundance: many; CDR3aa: CASPNGTQREDTGELFF
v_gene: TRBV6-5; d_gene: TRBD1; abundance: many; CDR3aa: CASSYSNRGYNEQFF
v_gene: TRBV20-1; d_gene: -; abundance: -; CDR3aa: CSARDTDSYEQYF
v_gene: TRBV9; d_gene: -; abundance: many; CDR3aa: CASSAVWWSSYNEQFF
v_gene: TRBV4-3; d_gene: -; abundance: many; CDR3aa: CASSHQRGSYEQYF
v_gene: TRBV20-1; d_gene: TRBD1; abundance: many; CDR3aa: CSAESQGAGEQYF
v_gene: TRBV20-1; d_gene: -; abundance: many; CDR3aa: CSARPHNEQFF
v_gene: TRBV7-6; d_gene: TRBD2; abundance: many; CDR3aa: CASSLVAGVDTQYF
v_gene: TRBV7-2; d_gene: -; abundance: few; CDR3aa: CASSRATGRSYNEQFF
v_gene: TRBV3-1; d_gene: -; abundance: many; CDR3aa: CASSRTQGSGPGNTIYF
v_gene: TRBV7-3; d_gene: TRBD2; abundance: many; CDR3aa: CASSLSSGRSTEQFF
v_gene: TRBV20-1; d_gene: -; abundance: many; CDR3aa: CSATVTASNQPQHF
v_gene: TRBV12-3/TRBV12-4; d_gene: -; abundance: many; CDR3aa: CASSSLSTGREQYF
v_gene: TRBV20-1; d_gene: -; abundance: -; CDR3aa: CSSRPGFSYGYTF
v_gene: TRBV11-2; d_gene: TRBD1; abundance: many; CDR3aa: CASSSSRDRGNEQYF
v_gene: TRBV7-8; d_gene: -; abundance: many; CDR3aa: CASRAPGGEQFF
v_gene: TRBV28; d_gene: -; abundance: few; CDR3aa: CASGVGETQYF
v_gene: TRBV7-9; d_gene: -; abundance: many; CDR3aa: CASSLGAGRVNQPQHF